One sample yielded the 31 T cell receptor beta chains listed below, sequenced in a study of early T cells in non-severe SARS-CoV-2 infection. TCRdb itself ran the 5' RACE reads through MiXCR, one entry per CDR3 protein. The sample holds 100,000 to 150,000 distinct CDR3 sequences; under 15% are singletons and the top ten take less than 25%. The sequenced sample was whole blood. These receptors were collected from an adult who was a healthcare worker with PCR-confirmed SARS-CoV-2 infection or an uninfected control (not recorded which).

The chain's CDR3 is CASSLMAPERETQYF. Written as DNA, the CDR3 is TGTGCCAGCAGCTTAATGGCTCCTGAGAGGGAGACCCAGTACTTC. This chain links TRBV11-2 with TRBJ2-5, with D unclear. The germline V gene encodes CDR1 SGHAT and CDR2 FQNNGV. This CDR3 spans 15 amino acids. V lost 2 bases and J lost 5, with 15 bases in between. Based on the CDR3 plus reference TRBV11-2 and TRBJ2-5, the full variable domain is EAGVAQSPRYKIIEKRQSVAFWCNPISGHATLYWYQQILGQGPKLLIQFQNNGVVDDSQLPKDRFSAERLKGVDSTLKIQPAKLEDSAVYLCASSLMAPERETQYFGPGTRLLVL.

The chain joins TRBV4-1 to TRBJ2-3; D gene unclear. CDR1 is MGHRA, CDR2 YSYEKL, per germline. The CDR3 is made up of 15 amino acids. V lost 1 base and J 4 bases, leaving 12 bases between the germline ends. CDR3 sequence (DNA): TGCGCCAGCAGCCAAGTTTGGAGAGCCTCAGATACGCAGTATTTT. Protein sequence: CASSQVWRASDTQYF.

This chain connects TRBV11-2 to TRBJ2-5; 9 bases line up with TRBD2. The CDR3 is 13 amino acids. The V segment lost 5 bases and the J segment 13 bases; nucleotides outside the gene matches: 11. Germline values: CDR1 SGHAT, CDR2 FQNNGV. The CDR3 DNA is TGTGCCAGCAGCCCACCAGAGCGGGGGGAAAGGTACTTC. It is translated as CASSPPERGERYF.

The CDR3 sequence: CASSLNAGVDEQFF. CDR3 sequence (DNA): TGTGCCAGCAGCTTAAACGCCGGAGTTGATGAGCAGTTCTTC. The V gene is TRBV7-7, the J gene TRBJ2-1; D is unresolved. Germline CDR1 reads SSHAT; CDR2 reads FNYEAQ (reference sequence). Deletions cut 2 bases from V and 8 bases from J, with 13 bases between. This CDR3 has 14 amino acids.

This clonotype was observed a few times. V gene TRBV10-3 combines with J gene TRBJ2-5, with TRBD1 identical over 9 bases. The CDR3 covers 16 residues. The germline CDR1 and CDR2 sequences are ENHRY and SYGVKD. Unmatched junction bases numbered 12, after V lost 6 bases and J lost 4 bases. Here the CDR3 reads CAIRGTGTGSVETQYF. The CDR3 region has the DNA TGTGCCATCAGGGGGACCGGGACAGGGTCAGTAGAGACCCAGTACTTC.

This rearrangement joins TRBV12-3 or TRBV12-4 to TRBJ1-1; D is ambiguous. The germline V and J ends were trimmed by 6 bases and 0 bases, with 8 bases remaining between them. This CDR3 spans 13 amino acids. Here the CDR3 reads CASRTEMNTEAFF. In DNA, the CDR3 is TGTGCCAGCAGAACGGAGATGAACACTGAAGCTTTCTTT.

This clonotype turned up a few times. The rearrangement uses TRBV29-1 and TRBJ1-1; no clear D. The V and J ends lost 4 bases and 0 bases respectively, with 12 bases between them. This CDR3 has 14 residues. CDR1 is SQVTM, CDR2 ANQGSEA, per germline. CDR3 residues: CSVAYSGLNTEAFF. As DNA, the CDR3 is TGCAGCGTTGCTTACTCAGGATTGAACACTGAAGCTTTCTTT.

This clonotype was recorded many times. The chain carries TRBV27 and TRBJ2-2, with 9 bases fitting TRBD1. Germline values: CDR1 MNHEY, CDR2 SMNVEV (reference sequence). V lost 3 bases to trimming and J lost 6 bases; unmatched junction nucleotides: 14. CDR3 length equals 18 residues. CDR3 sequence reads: CASSFLKTGGTIPGELFF. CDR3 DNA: TGTGCCAGCAGTTTTCTTAAGACAGGGGGTACGATCCCCGGGGAGCTGTTTTTT.

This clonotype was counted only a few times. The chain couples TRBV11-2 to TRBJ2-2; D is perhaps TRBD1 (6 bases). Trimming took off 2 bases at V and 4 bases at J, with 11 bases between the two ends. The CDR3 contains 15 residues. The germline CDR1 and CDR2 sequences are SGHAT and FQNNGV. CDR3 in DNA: TGTGCCAGCAGCTTAATCCGACAGGCCACCGGGGAGCTGTTTTTT. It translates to CASSLIRQATGELFF.

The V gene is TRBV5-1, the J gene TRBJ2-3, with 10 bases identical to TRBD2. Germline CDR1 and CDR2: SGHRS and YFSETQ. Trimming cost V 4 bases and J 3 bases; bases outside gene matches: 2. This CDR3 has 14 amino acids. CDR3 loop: CASSKGLATDTQYF. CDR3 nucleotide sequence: TGCGCCAGCAGCAAGGGACTAGCGACAGATACGCAGTATTTT.

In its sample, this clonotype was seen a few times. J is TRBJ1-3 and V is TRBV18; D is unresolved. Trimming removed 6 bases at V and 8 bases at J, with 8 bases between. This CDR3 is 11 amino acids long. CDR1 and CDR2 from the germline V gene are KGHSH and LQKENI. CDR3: CASSSTDTIYF. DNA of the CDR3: TGTGCCAGCTCGTCAACGGACACCATATATTTT.

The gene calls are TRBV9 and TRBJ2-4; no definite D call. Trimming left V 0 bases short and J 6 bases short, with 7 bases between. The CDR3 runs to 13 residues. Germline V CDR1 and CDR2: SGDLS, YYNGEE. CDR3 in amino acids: CASSVDGLNIQYF. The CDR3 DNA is TGTGCCAGCAGCGTAGACGGTCTAAACATTCAGTACTTC.

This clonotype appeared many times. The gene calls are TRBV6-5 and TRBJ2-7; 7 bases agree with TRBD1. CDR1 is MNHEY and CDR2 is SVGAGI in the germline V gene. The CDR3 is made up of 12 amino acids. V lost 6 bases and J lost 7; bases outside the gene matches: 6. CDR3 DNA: TGTGCCAGCAGCAGGGGGTCCGGGGAGCAGTACTTC. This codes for CASSRGSGEQYF.

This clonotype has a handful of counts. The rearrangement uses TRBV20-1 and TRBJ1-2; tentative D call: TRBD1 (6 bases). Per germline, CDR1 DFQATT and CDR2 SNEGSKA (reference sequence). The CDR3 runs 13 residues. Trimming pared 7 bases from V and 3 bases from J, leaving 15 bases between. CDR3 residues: CSVKRPGDYGYTF. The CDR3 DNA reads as TGCAGTGTTAAGAGGCCAGGGGACTATGGCTACACCTTC.

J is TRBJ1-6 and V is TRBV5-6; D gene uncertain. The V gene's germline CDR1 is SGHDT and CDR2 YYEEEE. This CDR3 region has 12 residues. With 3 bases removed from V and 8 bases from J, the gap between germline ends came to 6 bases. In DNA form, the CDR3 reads TGTGCCAGCAGCTGGAGAGATTCACCCCTCCACTTT. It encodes CASSWRDSPLHF. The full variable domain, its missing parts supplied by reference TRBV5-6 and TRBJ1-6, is DAGVTQSPTHLIKTRGQQVTLRCSPKSGHDTVSWYQQALGQGPQFIFQYYEEEERQRGNFPDRFSGHQFPNYSSELNVNALLLGDSALYLCASSWRDSPLHFGNGTRLTVT.

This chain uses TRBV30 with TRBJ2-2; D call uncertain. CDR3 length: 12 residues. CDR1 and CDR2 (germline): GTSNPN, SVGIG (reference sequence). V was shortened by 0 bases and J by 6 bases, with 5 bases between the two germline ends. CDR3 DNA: TGTGCCTGGAGTGTACTTTCCGGGGAGCTGTTTTTT. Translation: CAWSVLSGELFF.

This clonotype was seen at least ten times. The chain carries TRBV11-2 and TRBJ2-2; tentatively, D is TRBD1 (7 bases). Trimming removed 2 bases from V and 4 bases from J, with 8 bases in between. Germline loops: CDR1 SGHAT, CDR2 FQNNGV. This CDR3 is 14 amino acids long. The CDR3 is CASSLQGGTGELFF. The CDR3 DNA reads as TGTGCCAGCAGCTTACAGGGGGGCACCGGGGAGCTGTTTTTT.

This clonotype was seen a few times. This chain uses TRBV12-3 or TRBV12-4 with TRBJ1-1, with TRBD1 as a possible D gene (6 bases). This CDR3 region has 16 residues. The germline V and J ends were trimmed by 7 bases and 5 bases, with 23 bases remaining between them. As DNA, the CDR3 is TGTGCCAGCACCTCGGGGACACAGGCCGGGGGGACTGAAGCTTTCTTT. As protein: CASTSGTQAGGTEAFF.

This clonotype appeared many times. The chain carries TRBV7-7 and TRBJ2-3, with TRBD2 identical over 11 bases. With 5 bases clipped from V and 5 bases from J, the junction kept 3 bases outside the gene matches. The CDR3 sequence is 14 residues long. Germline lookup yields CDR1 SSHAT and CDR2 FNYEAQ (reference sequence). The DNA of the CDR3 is TGTGCCAGCAGCCCAACTAGCGGGGGAGATACGCAGTATTTT. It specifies CASSPTSGGDTQYF.

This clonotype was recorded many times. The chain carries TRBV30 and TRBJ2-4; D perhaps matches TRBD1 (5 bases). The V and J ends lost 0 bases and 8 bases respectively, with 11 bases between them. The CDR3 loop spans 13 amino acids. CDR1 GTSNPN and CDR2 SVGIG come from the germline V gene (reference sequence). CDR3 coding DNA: TGTGCCTGGAGTGTAGGCAGGGTGGACATTCAGTACTTC. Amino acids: CAWSVGRVDIQYF. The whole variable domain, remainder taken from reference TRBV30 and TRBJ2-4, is SQTIHQWPATLVQPVGSPLSLECTVEGTSNPNLYWYRQAAGRGLQLLFYSVGIGQISSEVPQNLSASRPQDRQFILSSKKLLLSDSGFYLCAWSVGRVDIQYFGAGTRLSVL.

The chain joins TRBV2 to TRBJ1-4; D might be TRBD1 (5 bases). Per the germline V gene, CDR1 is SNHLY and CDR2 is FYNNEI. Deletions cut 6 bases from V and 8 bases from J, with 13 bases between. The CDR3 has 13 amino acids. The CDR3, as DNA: TGTGCCAGCAGCCAGGAGGGGAGAGAAAAACTGTTTTTT. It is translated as CASSQEGREKLFF.

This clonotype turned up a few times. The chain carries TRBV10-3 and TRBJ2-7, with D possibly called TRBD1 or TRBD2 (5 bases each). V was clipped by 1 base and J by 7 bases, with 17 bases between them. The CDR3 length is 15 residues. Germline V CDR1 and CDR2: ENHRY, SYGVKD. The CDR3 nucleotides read TGTGCCATCAGTGAGTGCCGGGACCCGTCCTGTGAGCAGTACTTC. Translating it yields CAISECRDPSCEQYF.

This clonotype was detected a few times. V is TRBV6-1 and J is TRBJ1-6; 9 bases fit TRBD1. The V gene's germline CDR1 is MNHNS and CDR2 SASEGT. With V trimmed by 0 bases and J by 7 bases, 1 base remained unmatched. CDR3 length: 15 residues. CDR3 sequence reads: CASSEAGQGNSPLHF. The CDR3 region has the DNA TGTGCCAGCAGTGAAGCAGGACAGGGGAATTCACCCCTCCACTTT.

CDR3: CSAYTSGGIYEQYF. The DNA for the CDR3 is TGCAGTGCTTACACTAGCGGGGGAATCTACGAGCAGTACTTC. The rearrangement joins TRBV20-1 to TRBJ2-7; 11 nucleotides agree with TRBD2. Germline V CDR1 and CDR2: DFQATT, SNEGSKA (reference sequence). With V trimmed by 5 bases and J by 3 bases, 6 bases remained unmatched. This CDR3 has 14 amino acids.

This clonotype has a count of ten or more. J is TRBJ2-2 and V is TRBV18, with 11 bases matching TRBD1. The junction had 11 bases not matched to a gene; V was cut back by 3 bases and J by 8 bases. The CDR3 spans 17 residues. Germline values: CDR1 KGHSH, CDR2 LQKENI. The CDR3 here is CASSPFGQGAKAGELFF. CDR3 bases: TGTGCCAGCTCACCCTTCGGACAGGGGGCGAAAGCTGGGGAGCTGTTTTTT.

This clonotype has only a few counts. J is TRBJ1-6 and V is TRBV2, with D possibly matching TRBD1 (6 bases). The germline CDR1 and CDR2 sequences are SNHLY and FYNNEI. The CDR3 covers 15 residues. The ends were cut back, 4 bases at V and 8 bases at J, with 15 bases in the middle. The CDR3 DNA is TGTGCCAGCAGTGGATCACAGGGTCAATATTCACCCCTCCACTTT. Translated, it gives CASSGSQGQYSPLHF.

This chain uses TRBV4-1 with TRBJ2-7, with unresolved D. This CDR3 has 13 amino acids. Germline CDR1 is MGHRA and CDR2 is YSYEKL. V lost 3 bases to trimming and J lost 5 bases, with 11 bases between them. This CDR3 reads CASSQAQMHEQYF. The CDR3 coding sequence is TGCGCCAGCAGCCAGGCCCAAATGCACGAGCAGTACTTC.

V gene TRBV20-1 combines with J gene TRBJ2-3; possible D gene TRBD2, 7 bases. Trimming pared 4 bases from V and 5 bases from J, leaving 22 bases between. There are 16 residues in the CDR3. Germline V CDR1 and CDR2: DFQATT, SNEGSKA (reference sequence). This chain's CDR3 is CSAIGGLAATLDTQYF. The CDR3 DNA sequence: TGCAGTGCTATTGGGGGGCTAGCGGCAACTCTAGATACGCAGTATTTT.

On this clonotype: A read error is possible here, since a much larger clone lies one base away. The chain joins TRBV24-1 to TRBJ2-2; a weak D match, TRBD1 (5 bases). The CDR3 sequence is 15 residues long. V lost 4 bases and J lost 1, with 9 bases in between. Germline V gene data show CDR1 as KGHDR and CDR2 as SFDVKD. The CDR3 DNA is TGTGCCACCAGTGACGCCGGACAGAACACCGGGGAGCTGTTTTTT. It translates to CATSDAGQNTGELFF.

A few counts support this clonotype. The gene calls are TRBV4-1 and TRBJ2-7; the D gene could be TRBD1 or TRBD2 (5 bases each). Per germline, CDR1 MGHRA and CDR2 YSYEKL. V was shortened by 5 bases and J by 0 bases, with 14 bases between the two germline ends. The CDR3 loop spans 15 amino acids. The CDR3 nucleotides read TGCGCCAGCAGCACCCGGGACGAAAGCTCCTACGAGCAGTACTTC. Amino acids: CASSTRDESSYEQYF.

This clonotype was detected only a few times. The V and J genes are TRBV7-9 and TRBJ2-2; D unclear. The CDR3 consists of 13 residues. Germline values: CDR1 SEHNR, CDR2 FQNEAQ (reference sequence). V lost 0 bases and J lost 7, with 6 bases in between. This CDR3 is CASSLAGHGELFF. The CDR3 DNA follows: TGTGCCAGCAGCTTAGCGGGTCACGGGGAGCTGTTTTTT.